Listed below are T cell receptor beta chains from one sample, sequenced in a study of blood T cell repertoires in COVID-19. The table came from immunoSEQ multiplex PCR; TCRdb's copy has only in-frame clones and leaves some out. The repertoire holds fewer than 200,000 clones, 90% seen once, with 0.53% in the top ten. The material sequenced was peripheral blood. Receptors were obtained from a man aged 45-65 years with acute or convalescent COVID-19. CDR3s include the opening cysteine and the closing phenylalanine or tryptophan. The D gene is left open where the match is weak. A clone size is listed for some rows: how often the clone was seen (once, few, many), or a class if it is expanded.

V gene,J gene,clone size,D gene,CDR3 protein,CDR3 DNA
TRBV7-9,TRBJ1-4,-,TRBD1,CASNRDRGPVNEKLFF,TGTGCCAGCAACCGGGACAGGGGGCCGGTAAATGAAAAACTGTTTTTT
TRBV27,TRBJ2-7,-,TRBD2,CASSLIGLANEQYF,TGTGCCAGCAGTTTGATTGGACTAGCTAACGAGCAGTACTTC
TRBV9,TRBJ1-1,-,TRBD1,CASSVFEDRGDTEAFF,TGTGCCAGCAGCGTGTTCGAGGACAGGGGGGACACTGAAGCTTTCTTT
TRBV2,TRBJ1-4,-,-,CASSGQIKLFF,TGTGCCAGCAGTGGCCAGATTAAACTGTTTTTT
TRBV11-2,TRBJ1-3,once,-,CASSPARGTGHGGNTIYF,TGTGCCAGCAGCCCCGCCAGAGGAACGGGACACGGGGGAAACACCATATATTTT
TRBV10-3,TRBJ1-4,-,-,CAISDRANEKLFF,TGTGCCATCAGTGACCGGGCTAATGAAAAACTGTTTTTT
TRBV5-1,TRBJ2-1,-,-,CASSLRGGGSYNEQFF,TGCGCCAGCAGCTTGAGGGGGGGAGGCTCCTACAATGAGCAGTTCTTC
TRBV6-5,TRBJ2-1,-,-,CASSYGDGGSEQFF,TGTGCCAGCAGTTACGGTGACGGGGGTAGTGAGCAGTTCTTC
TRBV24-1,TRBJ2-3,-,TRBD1,CATSDSGTGGYSDTQYF,TGTGCCACCAGTGATTCTGGGACAGGGGGTTATTCAGATACGCAGTATTTT
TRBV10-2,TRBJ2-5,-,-,CAISPNGAQETQYF,TGCGCCATAAGTCCGAATGGGGCTCAAGAGACCCAGTACTTC
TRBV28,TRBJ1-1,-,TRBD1,CASSLGGQGNTEAFF,TGTGCCAGCAGTTTGGGGGGACAGGGGAACACTGAAGCTTTCTTT
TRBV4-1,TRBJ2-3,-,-,CASSQERVIVADTQYF,TGCGCCAGCAGCCAGGAGAGGGTAATTGTCGCAGATACGCAGTATTTT
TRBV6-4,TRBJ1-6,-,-,CASREAGGNSPLHF,TGTGCCAGCAGAGAGGCTGGAGGGAATTCACCCCTCCACTTT
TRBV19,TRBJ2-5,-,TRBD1,CASSIFPGQGEETQYF,TGTGCCAGTAGTATATTCCCCGGACAGGGTGAGGAGACCCAGTACTTC
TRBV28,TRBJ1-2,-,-,CASSRGLLQGKGYTF,TGTGCCAGCAGCCGAGGATTGTTACAGGGTAAAGGCTACACCTTC
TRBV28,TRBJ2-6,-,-,CASSSLAGVFSGANVLTF,TGTGCCAGCAGTTCCCTGGCAGGGGTGTTCTCTGGGGCCAACGTCCTGACTTTC
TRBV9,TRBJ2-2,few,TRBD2,CASSASGSSYTGELFF,TGTGCCAGCAGCGCTAGCGGGAGTTCATACACCGGGGAGCTGTTTTTT
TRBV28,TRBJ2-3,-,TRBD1,CASSRGTGGSDTQYF,TGTGCCAGCAGTCGGGGGACAGGGGGAAGTGATACGCAGTATTTT
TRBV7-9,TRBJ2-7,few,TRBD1,CASSLAYGTGGDEQYF,TGTGCCAGCAGCTTAGCGTATGGGACAGGGGGTGACGAGCAGTACTTC
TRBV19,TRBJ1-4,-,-,CASSENNAVIEKLFF,TGTGCCAGTAGTGAGAATAACGCCGTCATAGAAAAACTGTTTTTT
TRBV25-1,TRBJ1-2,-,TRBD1,CASSELPTGTGDPGYTF,TGTGCCAGCAGTGAATTACCCACCGGGACAGGGGATCCTGGCTACACCTTC
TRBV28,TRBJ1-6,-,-,CASSSPHTGRNSPLHF,TGTGCCAGCAGTTCCCCCCACACAGGGCGGAATTCACCCCTCCACTTT
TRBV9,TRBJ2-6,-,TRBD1,CASSQDRGVGANVLTF,TGTGCCAGCAGCCAAGACAGGGGAGTTGGGGCCAACGTCCTGACTTTC
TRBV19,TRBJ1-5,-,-,CASSIGGFSNQPQHF,TGTGCCAGTAGTATCGGAGGCTTTAGCAATCAGCCCCAGCATTTT
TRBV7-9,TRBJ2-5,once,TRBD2,CASSLGSGGIETQYF,TGTGCCAGCAGCTTAGGAAGCGGGGGCATAGAGACCCAGTACTTC
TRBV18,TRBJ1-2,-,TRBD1,CASSQGADYGYTF,TGTGCCAGCTCACAGGGGGCCGACTATGGCTACACCTTC
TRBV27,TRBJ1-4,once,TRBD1,CASSWGQGRLANEKLFF,TGTGCCAGCAGTTGGGGACAGGGGAGACTAGCTAATGAAAAACTGTTTTTT
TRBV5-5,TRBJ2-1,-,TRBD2,CASNREVYNEQFF,TGTGCCAGCAACCGGGAGGTTTACAATGAGCAGTTCTTC
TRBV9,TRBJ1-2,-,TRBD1,CASSVGRDRGIYGYTF,TGTGCCAGCAGCGTAGGCCGGGACAGGGGCATCTATGGCTACACCTTC
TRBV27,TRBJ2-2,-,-,CASAHLGGGDTGELFF,TGTGCCAGCGCCCACTTGGGCGGGGGCGACACCGGGGAGCTGTTTTTT
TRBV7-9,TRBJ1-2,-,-,CASSPKGLGVGYTF,TGTGCCAGCAGCCCTAAGGGCTTGGGAGTTGGCTACACCTTC
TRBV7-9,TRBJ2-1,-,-,CASSLRWGDEQFF,TGTGCCAGCAGCCTTAGATGGGGAGATGAGCAGTTCTTC
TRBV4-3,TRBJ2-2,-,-,CASSQGWVTAPGELFF,TGCGCCAGCAGTCAAGGGTGGGTCACAGCCCCCGGGGAGCTGTTTTTT
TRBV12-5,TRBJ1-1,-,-,CASGSQGNTEAFF,TGTGCTAGTGGTTCCCAGGGCAACACTGAAGCTTTCTTT
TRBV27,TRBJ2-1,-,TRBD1,CASSVHRDRDYNEQFF,TGTGCCAGCAGTGTACATAGGGACAGGGATTACAATGAGCAGTTCTTC
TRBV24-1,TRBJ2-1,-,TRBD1,CATSDLQGASYNEQFF,TGTGCCACCAGTGATTTGCAGGGGGCCTCCTACAATGAGCAGTTCTTC
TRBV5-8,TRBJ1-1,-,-,CASSWAPGTINTEAFF,TGTGCCAGCAGCTGGGCCCCCGGGACAATAAACACTGAAGCTTTCTTT